This record covers a single T cell receptor beta chain. Here immunoSEQ multiplex PCR was the method, and the copy in TCRdb shows in-frame clones only, minus some. The sample lists some 90,000 clones, around 87% occurring once. Germline V lookup: CDR1 MNHNS, CDR2 SASEGT. Unmatched junction bases numbered 9, after V lost 3 bases and J lost 11 bases. The CDR3 has 15 amino acids. This specimen belongs to a study of control samples from healthy donors and cancer patients. The chain joins TRBV6-1 to TRBJ1-5; 11 bases are shared with TRBD1. The sequence was collected from a woman in her fifties or sixties in good health. The source material was blood. CDR3 loop: CASSEGTGGWMAQHF. CDR3 sequence (DNA): TGTGCCAGCAGTGAGGGGACAGGGGGGTGGATGGCCCAGCATTTT.